Detailed here is one T cell receptor (beta chain). The antigen remains unidentified. The V segment lost 4 bases and the J segment 2 bases; nucleotides outside the gene matches: 5. The CDR3 totals 15 residues. Looked up from germline, CDR1 is SGHDT and CDR2 is YYEEEE. The data derive from a study of T cells in Graves' hyperthyroidism and ophthalmopathy. Study-wide points: Appearing also in blood were most of the thyroid clonotypes expanded above 0.001.

Amplified TCR beta CDR3 regions derived from RNA transcripts. An initial round of RT-PCR targeting the TCR CDR3 relied on the HTBI primer set. In TCRdb, the multiplex PCR reads were re-called with MiXCR into one record per CDR3 protein. The data show under 750,000 distinct CDR3 sequences, approximately 19% seen once. The chain couples TRBV5-6 to TRBJ1-3; 8 positions agree with TRBD1. This TCR derives from a woman between 45 and 60 years old with Graves' hyperthyroidism that later progressed to Graves' ophthalmopathy. Sequencing used blood. Here the CDR3 DNA reads TGTGCCAGCAGCAGTACGGGACAGGCTGGAAACACCATATATTTT. It is translated as CASSSTGQAGNTIYF.